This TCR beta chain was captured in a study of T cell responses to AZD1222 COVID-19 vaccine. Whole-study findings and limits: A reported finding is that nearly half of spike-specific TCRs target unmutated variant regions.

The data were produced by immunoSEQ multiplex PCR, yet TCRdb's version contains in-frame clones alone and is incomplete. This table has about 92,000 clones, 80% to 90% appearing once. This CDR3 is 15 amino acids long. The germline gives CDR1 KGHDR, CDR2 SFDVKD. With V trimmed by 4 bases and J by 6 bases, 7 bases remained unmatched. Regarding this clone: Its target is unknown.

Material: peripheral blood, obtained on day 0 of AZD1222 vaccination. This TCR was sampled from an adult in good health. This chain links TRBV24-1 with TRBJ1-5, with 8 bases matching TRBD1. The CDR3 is CATSDSNQGAQPQHF. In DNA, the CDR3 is TGTGCCACCAGTGACTCTAACCAGGGGGCTCAGCCCCAGCATTTT.